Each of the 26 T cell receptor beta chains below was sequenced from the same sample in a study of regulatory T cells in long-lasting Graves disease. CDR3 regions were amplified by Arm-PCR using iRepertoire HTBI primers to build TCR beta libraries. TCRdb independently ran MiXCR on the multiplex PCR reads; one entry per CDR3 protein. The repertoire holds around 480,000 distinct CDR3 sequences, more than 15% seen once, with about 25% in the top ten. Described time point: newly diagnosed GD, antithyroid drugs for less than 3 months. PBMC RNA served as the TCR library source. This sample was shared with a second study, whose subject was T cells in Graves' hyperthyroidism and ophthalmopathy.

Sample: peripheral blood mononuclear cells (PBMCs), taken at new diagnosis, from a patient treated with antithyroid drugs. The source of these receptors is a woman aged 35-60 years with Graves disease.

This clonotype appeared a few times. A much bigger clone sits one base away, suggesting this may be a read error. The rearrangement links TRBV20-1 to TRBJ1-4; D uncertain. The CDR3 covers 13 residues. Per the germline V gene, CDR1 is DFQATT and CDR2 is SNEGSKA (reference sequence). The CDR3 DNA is TGCAGTGCTGCCCGACCGACCGTTGAAAAACTGCTTTTT. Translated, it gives CSAARPTVEKLLF.

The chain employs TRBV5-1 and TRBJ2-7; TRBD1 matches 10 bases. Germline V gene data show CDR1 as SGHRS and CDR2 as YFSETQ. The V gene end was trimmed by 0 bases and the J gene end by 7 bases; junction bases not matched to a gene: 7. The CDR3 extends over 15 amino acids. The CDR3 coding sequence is TGCGCCAGCAGCTTGGCGGGACAGGGGTTAGGAGAGCAGTACTTC. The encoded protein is CASSLAGQGLGEQYF. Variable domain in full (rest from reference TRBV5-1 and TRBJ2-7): KAGVTQTPRYLIKTRGQQVTLSCSPISGHRSVSWYQQTPGQGLQFLFEYFSETQRNKGNFPGRFSGRQFSNSRSEMNVSTLELGDSALYLCASSLAGQGLGEQYFGPGTRLTVT.

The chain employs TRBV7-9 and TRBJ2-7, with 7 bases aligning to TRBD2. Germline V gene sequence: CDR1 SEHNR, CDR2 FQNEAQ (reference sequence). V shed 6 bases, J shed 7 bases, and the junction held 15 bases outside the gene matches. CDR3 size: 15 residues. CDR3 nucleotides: TGTGCCAGCAGTATAGGGAGGGAGTTTTTTGGTGAGCAGTACTTC. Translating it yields CASSIGREFFGEQYF. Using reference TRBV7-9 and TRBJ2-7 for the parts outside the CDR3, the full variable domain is DTGVSQNPRHKITKRGQNVTFRCDPISEHNRLYWYRQTLGQGPEFLTYFQNEAQLEKSRLLSDRFSAERPKGSFSTLEIQRTEQGDSAMYLCASSIGREFFGEQYFGPGTRLTVT.

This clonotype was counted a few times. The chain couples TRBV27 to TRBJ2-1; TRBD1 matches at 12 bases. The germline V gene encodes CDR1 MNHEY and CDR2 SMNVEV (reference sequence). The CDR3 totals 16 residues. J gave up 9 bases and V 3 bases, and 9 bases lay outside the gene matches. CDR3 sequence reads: CASSFTLGTGGVEQFF. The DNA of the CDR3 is TGTGCCAGCAGTTTTACCCTCGGGACAGGGGGCGTTGAGCAGTTCTTC.

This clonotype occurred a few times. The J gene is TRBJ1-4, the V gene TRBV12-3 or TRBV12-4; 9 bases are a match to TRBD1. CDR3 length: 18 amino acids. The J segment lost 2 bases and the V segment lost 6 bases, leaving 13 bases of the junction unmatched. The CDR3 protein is CASSLTQGARSTNEKLFF. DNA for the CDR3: TGTGCCAGCAGCCTAACACAGGGGGCCCGGAGCACTAATGAAAAACTGTTTTTT.

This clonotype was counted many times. CDR3 nucleotides: TGTGCCAGCAGTTTATGGGGGAATAATTCACCCCTCCACTTT. Translation gives CASSLWGNNSPLHF. The chain couples TRBV12-3 or TRBV12-4 to TRBJ1-6, with D possibly TRBD1 on 5 matching bases. The V end was cut by 2 bases, the J end by 5 bases, with 7 bases between. This CDR3 comprises 14 residues.

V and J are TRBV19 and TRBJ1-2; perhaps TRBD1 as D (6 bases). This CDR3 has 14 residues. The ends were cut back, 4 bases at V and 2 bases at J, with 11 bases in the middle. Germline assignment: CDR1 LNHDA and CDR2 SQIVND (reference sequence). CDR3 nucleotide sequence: TGTGCCAGTAGTAGACAGGAACCAAACTATGGCTACACCTTC. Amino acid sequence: CASSRQEPNYGYTF. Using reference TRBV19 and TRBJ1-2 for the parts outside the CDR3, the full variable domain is DGGITQSPKYLFRKEGQNVTLSCEQNLNHDAMYWYRQDPGQGLRLIYYSQIVNDFQKGDIAEGYSVSREKKESFPLTVTSAQKNPTAFYLCASSRQEPNYGYTFGSGTRLTVV.

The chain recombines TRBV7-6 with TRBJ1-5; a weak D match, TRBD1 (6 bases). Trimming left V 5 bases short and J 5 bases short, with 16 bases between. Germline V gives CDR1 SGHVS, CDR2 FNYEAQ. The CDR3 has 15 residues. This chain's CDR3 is CASSPDTGRDQPQHF. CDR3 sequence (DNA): TGTGCCAGCAGCCCCGACACAGGGCGCGATCAGCCCCAGCATTTT.

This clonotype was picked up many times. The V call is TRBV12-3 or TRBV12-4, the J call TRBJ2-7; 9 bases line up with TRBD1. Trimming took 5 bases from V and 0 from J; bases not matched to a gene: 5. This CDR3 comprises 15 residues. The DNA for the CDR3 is TGTGCCAGCAGTGAGGACAGGGGAAACTCCTACGAGCAGTACTTC. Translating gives CASSEDRGNSYEQYF.

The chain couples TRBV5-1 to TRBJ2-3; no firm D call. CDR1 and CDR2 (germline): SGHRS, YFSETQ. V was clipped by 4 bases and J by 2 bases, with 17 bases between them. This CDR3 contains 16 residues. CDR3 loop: CASSEPSNPPTDTQYF. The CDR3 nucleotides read TGCGCCAGCAGCGAGCCGTCCAACCCTCCCACAGATACGCAGTATTTT.

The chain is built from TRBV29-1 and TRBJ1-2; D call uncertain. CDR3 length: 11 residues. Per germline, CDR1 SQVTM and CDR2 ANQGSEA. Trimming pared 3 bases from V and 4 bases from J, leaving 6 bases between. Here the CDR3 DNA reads TGCAGCGTTGACGATGGCTATGGCTACACCTTC. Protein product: CSVDDGYGYTF. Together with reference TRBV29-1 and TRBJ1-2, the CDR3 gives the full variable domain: SAVISQKPSRDICQRGTSLTIQCQVDSQVTMMFWYRQQPGQSLTLIATANQGSEATYESGFVIDKFPISRPNLTFSTLTVSNMSPEDSSIYLCSVDDGYGYTFGSGTRLTVV.

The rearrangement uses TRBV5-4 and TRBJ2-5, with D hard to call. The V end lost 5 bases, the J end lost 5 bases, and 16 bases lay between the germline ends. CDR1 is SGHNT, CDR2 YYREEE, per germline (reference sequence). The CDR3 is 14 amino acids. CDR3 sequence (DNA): TGTGCCAGCAGTTTTATGAGCTCATCGGAGACCCAGTACTTC. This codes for CASSFMSSSETQYF. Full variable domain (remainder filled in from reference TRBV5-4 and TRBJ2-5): ETGVTQSPTHLIKTRGQQVTLRCSSQSGHNTVSWYQQALGQGPQFIFQYYREEENGRGNFPPRFSGLQFPNYSSELNVNALELDDSALYLCASSFMSSSETQYFGPGTRLLVL.

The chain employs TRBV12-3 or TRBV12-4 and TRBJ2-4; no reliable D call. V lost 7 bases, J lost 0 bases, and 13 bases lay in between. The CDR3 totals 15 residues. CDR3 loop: CASTPRPPAKNIQYF. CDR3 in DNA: TGTGCCAGCACACCCCGGCCTCCAGCCAAAAACATTCAGTACTTC.

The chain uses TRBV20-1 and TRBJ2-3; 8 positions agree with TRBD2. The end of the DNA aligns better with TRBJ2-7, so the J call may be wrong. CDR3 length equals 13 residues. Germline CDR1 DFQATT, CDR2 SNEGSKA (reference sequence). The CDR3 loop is CSARRPSGYEQYF. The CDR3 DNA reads TGCAGTGCTAGGCGCCCTAGCGGGTACGAGCAGTACTTC.

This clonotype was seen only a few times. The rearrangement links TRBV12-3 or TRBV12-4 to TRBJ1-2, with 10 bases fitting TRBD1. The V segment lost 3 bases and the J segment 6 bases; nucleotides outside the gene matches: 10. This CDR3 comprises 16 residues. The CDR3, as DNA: TGTGCCAGCAGTTTGAGGACAGGGGGAAACGCGCATGGCTACACCTTC. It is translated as CASSLRTGGNAHGYTF.

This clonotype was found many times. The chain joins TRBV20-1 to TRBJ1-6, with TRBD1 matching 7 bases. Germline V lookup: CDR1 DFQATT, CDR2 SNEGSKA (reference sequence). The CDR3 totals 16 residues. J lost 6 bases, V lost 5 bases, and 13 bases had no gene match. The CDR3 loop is CSARRNDRAGNSPLHF. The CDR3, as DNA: TGCAGTGCTCGCAGGAACGACAGGGCCGGTAATTCACCCCTCCACTTT.

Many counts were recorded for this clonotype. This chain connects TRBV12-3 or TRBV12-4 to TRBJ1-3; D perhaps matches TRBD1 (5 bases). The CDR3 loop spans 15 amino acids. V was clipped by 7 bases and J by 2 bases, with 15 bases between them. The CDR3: CASTSGWGPGNTIYF. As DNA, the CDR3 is TGTGCCAGCACCTCCGGGTGGGGACCTGGAAACACCATATATTTT.

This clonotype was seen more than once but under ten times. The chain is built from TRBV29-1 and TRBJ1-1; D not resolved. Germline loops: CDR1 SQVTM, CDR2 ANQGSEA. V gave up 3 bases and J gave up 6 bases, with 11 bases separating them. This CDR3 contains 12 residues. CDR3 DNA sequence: TGCAGCGTTGATTGGTCCGGCGCTGAAGCTTTCTTT. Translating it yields CSVDWSGAEAFF.

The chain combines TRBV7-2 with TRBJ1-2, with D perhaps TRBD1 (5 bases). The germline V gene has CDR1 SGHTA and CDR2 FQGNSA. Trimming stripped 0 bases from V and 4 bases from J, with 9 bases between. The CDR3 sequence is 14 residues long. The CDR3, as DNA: TGTGCCAGCAGCTTAGCGTCCAGGGCCTATGGCTACACCTTC. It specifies CASSLASRAYGYTF.

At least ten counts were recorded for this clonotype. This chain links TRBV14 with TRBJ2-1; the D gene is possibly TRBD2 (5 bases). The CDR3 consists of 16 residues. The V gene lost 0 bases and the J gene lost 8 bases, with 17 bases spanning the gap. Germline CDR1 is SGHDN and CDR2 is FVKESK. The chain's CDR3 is CASSQEGAPTGYEQFF. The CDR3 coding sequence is TGTGCCAGCAGCCAAGAGGGAGCGCCGACCGGCTATGAGCAGTTCTTC.

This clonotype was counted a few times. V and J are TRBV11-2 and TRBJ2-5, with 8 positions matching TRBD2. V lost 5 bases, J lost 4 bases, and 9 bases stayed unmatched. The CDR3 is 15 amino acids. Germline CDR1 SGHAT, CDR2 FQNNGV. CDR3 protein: CASSSSGVTVETQYF. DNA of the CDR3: TGTGCCAGCAGCAGTAGCGGGGTCACCGTAGAGACCCAGTACTTC.

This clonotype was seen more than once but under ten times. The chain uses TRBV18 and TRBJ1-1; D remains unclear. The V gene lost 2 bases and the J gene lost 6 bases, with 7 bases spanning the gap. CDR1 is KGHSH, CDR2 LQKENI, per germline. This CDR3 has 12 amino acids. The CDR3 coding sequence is TGTGCCAGCTCACCAGCTCTGGCTGAAGCTTTCTTT. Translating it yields CASSPALAEAFF.

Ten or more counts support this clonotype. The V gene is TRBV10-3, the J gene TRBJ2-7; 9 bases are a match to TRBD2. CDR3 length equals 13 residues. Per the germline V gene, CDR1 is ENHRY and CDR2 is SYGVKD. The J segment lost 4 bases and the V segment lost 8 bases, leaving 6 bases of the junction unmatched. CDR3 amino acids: CAILRAGGYEQYF. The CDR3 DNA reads TGTGCCATCCTACGGGCGGGGGGGTACGAGCAGTACTTC.

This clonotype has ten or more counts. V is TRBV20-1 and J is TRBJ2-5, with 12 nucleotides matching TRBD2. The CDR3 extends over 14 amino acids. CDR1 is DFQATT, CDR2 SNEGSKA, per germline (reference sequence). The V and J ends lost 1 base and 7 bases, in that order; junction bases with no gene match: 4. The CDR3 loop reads CSARGLAGVGTQYF. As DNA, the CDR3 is TGCAGTGCTAGAGGACTAGCGGGGGTGGGGACCCAGTACTTC.

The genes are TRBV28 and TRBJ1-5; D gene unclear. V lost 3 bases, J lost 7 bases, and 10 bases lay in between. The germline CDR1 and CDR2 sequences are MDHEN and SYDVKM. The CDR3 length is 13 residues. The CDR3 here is CASSFWGSQPQHF. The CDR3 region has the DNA TGTGCCAGCAGTTTCTGGGGTTCCCAGCCCCAGCATTTT.

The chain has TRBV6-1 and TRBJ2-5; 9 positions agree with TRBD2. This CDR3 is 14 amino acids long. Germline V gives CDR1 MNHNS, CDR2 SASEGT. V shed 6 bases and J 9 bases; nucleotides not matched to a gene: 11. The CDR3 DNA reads TGTGCCAGCAGCCCCAGGAGCGGGGGGCCTTCCCAGTACTTC. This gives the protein CASSPRSGGPSQYF.